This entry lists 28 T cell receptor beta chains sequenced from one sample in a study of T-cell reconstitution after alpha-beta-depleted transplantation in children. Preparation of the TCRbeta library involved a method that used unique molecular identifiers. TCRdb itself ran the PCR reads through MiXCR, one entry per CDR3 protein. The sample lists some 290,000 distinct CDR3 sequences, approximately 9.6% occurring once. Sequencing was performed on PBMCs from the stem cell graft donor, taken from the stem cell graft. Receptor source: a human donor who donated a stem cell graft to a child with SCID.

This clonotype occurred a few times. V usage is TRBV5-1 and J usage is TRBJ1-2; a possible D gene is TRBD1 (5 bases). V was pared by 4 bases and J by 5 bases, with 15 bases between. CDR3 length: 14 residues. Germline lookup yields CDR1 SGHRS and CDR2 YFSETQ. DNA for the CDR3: TGCGCCAGCAGCATGGGACTAGATCTGTATGGCTACACCTTC. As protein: CASSMGLDLYGYTF.

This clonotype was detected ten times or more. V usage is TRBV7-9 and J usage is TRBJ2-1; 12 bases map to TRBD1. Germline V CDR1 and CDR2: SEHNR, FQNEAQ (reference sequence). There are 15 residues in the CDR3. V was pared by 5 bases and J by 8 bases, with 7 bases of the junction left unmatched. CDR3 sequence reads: CASSRGTGGWDEQFF. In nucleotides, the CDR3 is TGTGCCAGCAGCCGCGGGACAGGGGGCTGGGATGAGCAGTTCTTC.

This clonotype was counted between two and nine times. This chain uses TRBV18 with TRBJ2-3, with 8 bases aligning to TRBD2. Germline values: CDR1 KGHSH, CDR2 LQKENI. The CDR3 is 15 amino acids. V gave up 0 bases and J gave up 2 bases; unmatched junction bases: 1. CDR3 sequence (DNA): TGTGCCAGCTCACCACCAGCGGGGGACACAGATACGCAGTATTTT. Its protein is CASSPPAGDTDTQYF.

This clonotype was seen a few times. This chain's CDR3 is CASSSSGSNQPQHF. The CDR3 nucleotides are TGTGCCAGTAGTTCCTCAGGAAGCAATCAGCCCCAGCATTTT. The chain uses TRBV19 and TRBJ1-5; D remains unclear. CDR3 length: 14 amino acids. V gave up 5 bases and J gave up 1 base, with 9 bases separating them. Germline loops: CDR1 LNHDA, CDR2 SQIVND (reference sequence).

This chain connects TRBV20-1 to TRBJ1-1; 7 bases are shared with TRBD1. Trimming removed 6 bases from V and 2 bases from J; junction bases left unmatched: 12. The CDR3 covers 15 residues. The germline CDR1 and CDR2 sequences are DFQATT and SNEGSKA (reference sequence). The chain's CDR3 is CSAPAQGQSNTEAFF. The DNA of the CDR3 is TGCAGTGCCCCCGCGCAGGGACAGTCAAACACTGAAGCTTTCTTT.

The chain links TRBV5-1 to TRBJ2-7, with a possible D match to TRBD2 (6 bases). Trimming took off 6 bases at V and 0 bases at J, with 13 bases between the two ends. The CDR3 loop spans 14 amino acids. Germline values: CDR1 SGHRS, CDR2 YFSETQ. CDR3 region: CASTPPGVSYEQYF. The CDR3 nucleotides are TGCGCCAGCACCCCCCCGGGGGTCTCCTACGAGCAGTACTTC.

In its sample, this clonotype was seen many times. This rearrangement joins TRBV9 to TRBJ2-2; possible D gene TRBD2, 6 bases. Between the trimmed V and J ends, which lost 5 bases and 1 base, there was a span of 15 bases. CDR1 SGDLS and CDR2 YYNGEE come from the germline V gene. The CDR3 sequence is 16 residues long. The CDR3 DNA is TGTGCCAGCAGAACGACCGGGACTGGGAACACCGGGGAGCTGTTTTTT. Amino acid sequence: CASRTTGTGNTGELFF.

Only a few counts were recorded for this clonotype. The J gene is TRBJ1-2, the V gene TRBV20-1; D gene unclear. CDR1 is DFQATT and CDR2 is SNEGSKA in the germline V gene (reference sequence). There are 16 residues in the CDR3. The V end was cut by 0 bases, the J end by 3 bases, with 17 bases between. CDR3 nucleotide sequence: TGCAGTGCTAGAGACCCACTCTCCGGCTGGGACTATGGCTACACCTTC. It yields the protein CSARDPLSGWDYGYTF.

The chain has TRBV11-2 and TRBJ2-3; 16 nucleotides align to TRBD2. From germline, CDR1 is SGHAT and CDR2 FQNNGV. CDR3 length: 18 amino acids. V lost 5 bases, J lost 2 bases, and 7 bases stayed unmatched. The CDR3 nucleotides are TGTGCCAGCAGCCCTCCGGGACTAGCGGGGGGGGACACAGATACGCAGTATTTT. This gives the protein CASSPPGLAGGDTDTQYF.

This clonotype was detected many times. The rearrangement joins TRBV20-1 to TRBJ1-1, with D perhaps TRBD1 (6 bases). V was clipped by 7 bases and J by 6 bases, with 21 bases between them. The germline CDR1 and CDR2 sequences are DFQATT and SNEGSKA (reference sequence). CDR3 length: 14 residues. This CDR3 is CSVREGQKGAEAFF. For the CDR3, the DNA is TGCAGTGTCAGAGAGGGCCAGAAGGGGGCTGAAGCTTTCTTT.

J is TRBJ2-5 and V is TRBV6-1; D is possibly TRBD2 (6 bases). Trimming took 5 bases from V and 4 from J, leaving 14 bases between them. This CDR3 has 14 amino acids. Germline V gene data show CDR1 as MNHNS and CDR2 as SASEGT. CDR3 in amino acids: CASSQGRLVETQYF. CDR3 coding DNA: TGTGCCAGCAGTCAGGGTCGACTAGTAGAGACCCAGTACTTC.

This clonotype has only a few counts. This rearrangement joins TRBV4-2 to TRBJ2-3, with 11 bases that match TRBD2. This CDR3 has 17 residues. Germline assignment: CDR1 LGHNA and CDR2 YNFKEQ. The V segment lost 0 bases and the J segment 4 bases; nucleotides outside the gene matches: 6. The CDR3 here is CASSQDHGLAGPDTQYF. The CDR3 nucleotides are TGTGCCAGCAGCCAAGATCACGGACTAGCGGGTCCAGATACGCAGTATTTT.

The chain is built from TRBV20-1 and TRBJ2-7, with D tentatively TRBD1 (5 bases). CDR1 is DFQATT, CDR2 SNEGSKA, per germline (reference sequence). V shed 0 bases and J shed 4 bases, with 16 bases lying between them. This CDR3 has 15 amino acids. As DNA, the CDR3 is TGCAGTGCTAGAGATATCTTGGCAGGGTCATACGAGCAGTACTTC. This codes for CSARDILAGSYEQYF.

The CDR3 DNA is TGCGCCAGCAGCTTGGTGGCAACGAGTAATTCACCCCTCCACTTT. This gives the protein CASSLVATSNSPLHF. This sequence joins TRBV5-1 and TRBJ1-6; D is ambiguous. The CDR3 runs to 15 residues. Germline V lookup: CDR1 SGHRS, CDR2 YFSETQ. Trimming took off 0 bases at V and 6 bases at J, with 10 bases between the two ends.

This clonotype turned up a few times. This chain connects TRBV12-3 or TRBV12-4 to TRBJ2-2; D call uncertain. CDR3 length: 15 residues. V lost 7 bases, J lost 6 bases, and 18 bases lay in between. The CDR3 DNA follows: TGTGCCAGCACCATAGGCCCTCCGGGCGCCGGGGAGCTGTTTTTT. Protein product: CASTIGPPGAGELFF.

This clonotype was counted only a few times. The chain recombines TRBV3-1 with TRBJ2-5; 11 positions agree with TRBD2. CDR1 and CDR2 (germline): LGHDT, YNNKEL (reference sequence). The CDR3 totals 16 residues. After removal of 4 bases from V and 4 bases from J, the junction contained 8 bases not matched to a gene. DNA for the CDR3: TGTGCCAGCAGCCCGTTACTAGCGGGGGCTCTAGAGACCCAGTACTTC. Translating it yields CASSPLLAGALETQYF.

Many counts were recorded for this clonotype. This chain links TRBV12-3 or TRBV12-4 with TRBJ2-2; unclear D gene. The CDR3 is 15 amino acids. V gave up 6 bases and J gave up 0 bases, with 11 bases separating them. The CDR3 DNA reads TGTGCCAGCAGCCCTGGGCTGCCGAACACCGGGGAGCTGTTTTTT. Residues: CASSPGLPNTGELFF.

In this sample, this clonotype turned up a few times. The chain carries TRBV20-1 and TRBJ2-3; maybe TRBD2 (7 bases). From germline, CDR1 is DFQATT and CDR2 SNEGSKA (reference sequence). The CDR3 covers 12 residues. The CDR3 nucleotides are TGCAGCGCGATGGGGGGGCCAGATACGCAGTATTTT. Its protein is CSAMGGPDTQYF.

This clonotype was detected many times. In nucleotides, the CDR3 is TGTGCCAGCAGTTTCGGAAACACCATATATTTT. Translating it yields CASSFGNTIYF. The J gene is TRBJ1-3, the V gene TRBV12-3 or TRBV12-4; D ambiguous. Trimming left V 3 bases short and J 4 bases short, with 1 base between. The CDR3 is made up of 11 amino acids.

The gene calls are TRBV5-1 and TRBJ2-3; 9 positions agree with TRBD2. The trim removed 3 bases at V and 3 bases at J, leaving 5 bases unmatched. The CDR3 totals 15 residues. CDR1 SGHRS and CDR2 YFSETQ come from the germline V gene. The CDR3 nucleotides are TGCGCCAGCAGCTGGCGGGGGGGGGAAACAGATACGCAGTATTTT. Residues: CASSWRGGETDTQYF.

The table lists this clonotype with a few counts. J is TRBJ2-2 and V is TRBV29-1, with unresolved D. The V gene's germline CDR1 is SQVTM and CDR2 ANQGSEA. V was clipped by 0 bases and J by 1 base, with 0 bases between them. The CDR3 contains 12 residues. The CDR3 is CSVEENTGELFF. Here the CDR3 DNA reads TGCAGCGTTGAAGAGAACACCGGGGAGCTGTTTTTT.

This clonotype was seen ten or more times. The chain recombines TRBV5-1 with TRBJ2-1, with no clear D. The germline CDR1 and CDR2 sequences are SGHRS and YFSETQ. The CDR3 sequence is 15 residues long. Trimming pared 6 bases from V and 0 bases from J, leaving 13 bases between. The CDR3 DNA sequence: TGCGCCAGCACAGTCTCTCCGAGCTCCTACAATGAGCAGTTCTTC. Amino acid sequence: CASTVSPSSYNEQFF.

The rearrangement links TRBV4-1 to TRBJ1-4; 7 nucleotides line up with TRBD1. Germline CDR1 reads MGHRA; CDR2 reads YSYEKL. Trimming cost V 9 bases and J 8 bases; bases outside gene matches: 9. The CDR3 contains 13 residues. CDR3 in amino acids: CASFPGGEEKLFF. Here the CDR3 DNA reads TGCGCCAGTTTTCCAGGGGGGGAGGAAAAACTGTTTTTT.

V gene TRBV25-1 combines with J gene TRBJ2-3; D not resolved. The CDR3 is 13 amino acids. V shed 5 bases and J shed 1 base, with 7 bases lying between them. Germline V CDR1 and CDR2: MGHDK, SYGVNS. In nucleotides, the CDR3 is TGTGCCAGCAGTATCCGGGGCACAGATACGCAGTATTTT. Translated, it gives CASSIRGTDTQYF. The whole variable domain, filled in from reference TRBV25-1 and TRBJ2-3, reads EADIYQTPRYLVIGTGKKITLECSQTMGHDKMYWYQQDPGMELHLIHYSYGVNSTEKGDLSSESTVSRIRTEHFPLTLESARPSHTSQYLCASSIRGTDTQYFGPGTRLTVL.

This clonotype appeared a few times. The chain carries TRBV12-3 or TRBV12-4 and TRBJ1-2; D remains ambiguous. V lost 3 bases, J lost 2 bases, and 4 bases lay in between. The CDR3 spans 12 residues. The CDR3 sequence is CASSFPNYGYTF. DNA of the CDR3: TGTGCCAGCAGTTTTCCCAACTATGGCTACACCTTC.

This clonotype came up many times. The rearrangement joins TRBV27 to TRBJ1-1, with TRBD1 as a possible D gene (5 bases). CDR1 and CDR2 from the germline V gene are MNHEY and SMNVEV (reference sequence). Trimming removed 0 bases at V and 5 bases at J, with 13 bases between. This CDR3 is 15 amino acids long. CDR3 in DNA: TGTGCCAGCAGTTTATCGCCAACGGGGGTGACTGAAGCTTTCTTT. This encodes CASSLSPTGVTEAFF.

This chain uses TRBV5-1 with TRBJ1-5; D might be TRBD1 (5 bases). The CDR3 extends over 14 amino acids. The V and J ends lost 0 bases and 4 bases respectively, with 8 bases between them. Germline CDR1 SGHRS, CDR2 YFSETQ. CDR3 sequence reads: CASSLAGNNQPQHF. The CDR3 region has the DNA TGCGCCAGCAGCTTGGCAGGGAATAATCAGCCCCAGCATTTT.

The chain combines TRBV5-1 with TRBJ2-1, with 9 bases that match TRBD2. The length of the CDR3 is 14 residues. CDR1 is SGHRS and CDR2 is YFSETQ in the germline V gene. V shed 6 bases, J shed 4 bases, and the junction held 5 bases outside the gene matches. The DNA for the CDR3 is TGCGCCAGCAACGTAGCGGGAGAGTACAATGAGCAGTTCTTC. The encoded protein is CASNVAGEYNEQFF.